Listed here are 23 T cell receptor beta chains from one sample, sequenced in a study of blood T cell repertoires in COVID-19. The assay was immunoSEQ multiplex PCR, and TCRdb's table has in-frame clones only and misses some. The profile shows 100,000 to 120,000 clones, less than 85% of them singletons. The sample was peripheral blood. These receptors all stem from a woman older than 75 with acute or convalescent COVID-19.

The genes are TRBV5-1 and TRBJ1-1; D may be TRBD1 (5 bases). CDR3 length equals 15 residues. Germline values: CDR1 SGHRS, CDR2 YFSETQ. Between the trimmed V and J ends, which lost 4 bases and 1 base, there was a span of 14 bases. CDR3 loop: CASSRIQAPNTEAFF. The CDR3 DNA sequence: TGCGCCAGCAGCCGGATACAGGCCCCGAACACTGAAGCTTTCTTT. Filled out from reference TRBV5-1 and TRBJ1-1, the complete variable domain reads KAGVTQTPRYLIKTRGQQVTLSCSPISGHRSVSWYQQTPGQGLQFLFEYFSETQRNKGNFPGRFSGRQFSNSRSEMNVSTLELGDSALYLCASSRIQAPNTEAFFGQGTRLTVV.

DNA of the CDR3: TGTGCCAGCAGCTTTGGGACTAGCGGGATCTACGAGCAGTACTTC. Its translation is CASSFGTSGIYEQYF. The rearrangement joins TRBV5-6 to TRBJ2-7; 13 positions agree with TRBD2. The CDR3 sequence is 15 residues long. The germline CDR1 and CDR2 sequences are SGHDT and YYEEEE. Losses at the gene ends were 2 bases for V and 3 bases for J; bases not matched to a gene: 2.

The chain couples TRBV4-2 to TRBJ2-1, with 8 bases identical to TRBD2. The CDR3 spans 16 residues. Germline trimming cut 0 bases from V and 2 bases from J; bases unmatched to any gene: 3. CDR1 is LGHNA, CDR2 YNFKEQ, per germline. The CDR3 protein is CASSQDPGGPYNEQFF. CDR3 DNA: TGTGCCAGCAGCCAAGACCCGGGAGGGCCCTACAATGAGCAGTTCTTC.

V is TRBV7-8 and J is TRBJ2-5; possible D gene TRBD1, 6 bases. V was cut by 8 bases and J by 5 bases, with 12 bases left in between. The CDR3 has 12 residues. Germline CDR1 reads SGHVS; CDR2 reads FQNEAQ. In DNA, the CDR3 is TGTGCCAGCCCAGGGGCGAGGGAGACCCAGTACTTC. Its protein is CASPGARETQYF.

This chain joins TRBV29-1 and TRBJ1-2; 7 positions agree with TRBD1. CDR1 and CDR2 from the germline V gene are SQVTM and ANQGSEA. V lost 6 bases, J lost 2 bases, and 3 bases stayed unmatched. The CDR3 consists of 12 residues. CDR3 sequence: CSVMDRNYGYTF. For the CDR3, the DNA is TGCAGCGTGATGGACAGGAACTATGGCTACACCTTC.

V usage is TRBV6-5 and J usage is TRBJ2-1; 12 bases are shared with TRBD2. The CDR3 runs to 14 residues. V lost 6 bases to trimming and J lost 7 bases; unmatched junction nucleotides: 4. Germline CDR1 reads MNHEY; CDR2 reads SVGAGI. CDR3 in DNA: TGTGCCAGCAGCCTAACTAGCGGGGGGAATGAGCAGTTCTTC. It translates to CASSLTSGGNEQFF.

The V gene is TRBV11-2, the J gene TRBJ2-1; D possibly corresponds to TRBD1 (8 bases). The ends were cut back, 5 bases at V and 3 bases at J, with 14 bases in the middle. Looked up from germline, CDR1 is SGHAT and CDR2 is FQNNGV. CDR3 length equals 15 residues. The CDR3 here is CASSGTGGGYNEQFF. The DNA for the CDR3 is TGTGCCAGCAGCGGAACAGGGGGGGGCTACAATGAGCAGTTCTTC.

The rearrangement links TRBV5-6 to TRBJ1-2; D ambiguous. CDR1 SGHDT and CDR2 YYEEEE come from the germline V gene. With 0 bases removed from V and 2 bases from J, the gap between germline ends came to 5 bases. This CDR3 is built from 13 residues. CDR3 nucleotide sequence: TGTGCCAGCAGCTTGGACCAGAACTATGGCTACACCTTC. Its protein product is CASSLDQNYGYTF.

The chain carries TRBV6-5 and TRBJ2-5; D is unresolved. Germline-derived CDR1 and CDR2 are MNHEY and SVGAGI. V lost 6 bases to trimming and J lost 5 bases, with 10 bases between them. The CDR3 is 12 residues long. CDR3 bases: TGTGCCAGCAGCGATTTTAGCGAGACCCAGTACTTC. Translation: CASSDFSETQYF.

The chain links TRBV2 to TRBJ1-1, with 8 nucleotides matching TRBD1. J was trimmed by 7 bases and V by 4 bases; bases with no gene match: 11. Germline V gene sequence: CDR1 SNHLY, CDR2 FYNNEI. The CDR3 covers 15 residues. CDR3 loop: CASSGTADRVGEAFF. In DNA form, the CDR3 reads TGTGCCAGCAGTGGGACCGCGGACAGGGTTGGTGAAGCTTTCTTT. Full variable domain (remainder filled in from reference TRBV2 and TRBJ1-1): EPEVTQTPSHQVTQMGQEVILRCVPISNHLYFYWYRQILGQKVEFLVSFYNNEISEKSEIFDDQFSVERPDGSNFTLKIRSTKLEDSAMYFCASSGTADRVGEAFFGQGTRLTVV.

This clone was observed a single time. The V gene is TRBV2, the J gene TRBJ2-5; 8 positions match TRBD2. V gave up 3 bases and J gave up 4 bases; unmatched junction bases: 1. Germline V CDR1 and CDR2: SNHLY, FYNNEI. The CDR3 is made up of 13 amino acids. Here the CDR3 reads CASSDLAGETQYF. Here the CDR3 DNA reads TGTGCCAGCAGTGATCTAGCGGGAGAGACCCAGTACTTC. Together with reference TRBV2 and TRBJ2-5, the CDR3 gives the full variable domain: EPEVTQTPSHQVTQMGQEVILRCVPISNHLYFYWYRQILGQKVEFLVSFYNNEISEKSEIFDDQFSVERPDGSNFTLKIRSTKLEDSAMYFCASSDLAGETQYFGPGTRLLVL.

V gene TRBV5-4 combines with J gene TRBJ2-7; 9 bases map to TRBD2. There are 14 residues in the CDR3. V dropped 4 bases and J dropped 3; count of bases not matched to a gene: 5. Germline lookup yields CDR1 SGHNT and CDR2 YYREEE (reference sequence). The CDR3 nucleotides read TGTGCCAGCAGCCCCGGGACTAGCATCTACGAGCAGTACTTC. Amino acids: CASSPGTSIYEQYF.

The rearrangement joins TRBV2 to TRBJ1-2, with 10 bases that match TRBD1. This CDR3 spans 14 amino acids. Germline CDR1 and CDR2: SNHLY and FYNNEI. Unmatched junction bases numbered 2, after V lost 6 bases and J lost 1 base. Here the CDR3 DNA reads TGTGCCAGCAGCGGGACAGGGGATAACTATGGCTACACCTTC. Translation gives CASSGTGDNYGYTF.

The chain links TRBV2 to TRBJ2-2; TRBD1 aligns across 12 bases. The CDR3 contains 15 residues. Germline V gives CDR1 SNHLY, CDR2 FYNNEI. With 6 bases clipped from V and 2 bases from J, the junction kept 1 base outside the gene matches. CDR3 amino acids: CASSGTGGNTGELFF. The CDR3 nucleotides read TGTGCCAGCAGCGGGACAGGGGGCAACACCGGGGAGCTGTTTTTT.

V gene TRBV28 combines with J gene TRBJ2-7; 9 positions agree with TRBD1. V gave up 5 bases and J gave up 2 bases; unmatched junction bases: 10. The length of the CDR3 is 16 residues. CDR1 and CDR2 (germline): MDHEN, SYDVKM. Written as DNA, the CDR3 is TGTGCCAGCAGTACCCCCGGGACAGGGAACCCCTACGAGCAGTACTTC. This translates into CASSTPGTGNPYEQYF.

For this clone: This sample includes further DNA sequences coding for the same CDR3. V and J are TRBV6-1 and TRBJ2-3; 15 nucleotides align to TRBD2. V was pared by 4 bases and J by 3 bases, with 2 bases of the junction left unmatched. The CDR3 spans 16 residues. Germline CDR1 MNHNS, CDR2 SASEGT. CDR3: CASSGGLAGGTDTQYF. Here the CDR3 DNA reads TGTGCCAGCAGTGGGGGACTAGCGGGGGGTACAGATACGCAGTATTTT.

The rearrangement joins TRBV29-1 to TRBJ2-3; 10 bases align to TRBD2. V was clipped by 4 bases and J by 2 bases; unmatched bases: 12. This CDR3 is built from 17 residues. CDR1 is SQVTM and CDR2 is ANQGSEA in the germline V gene. The CDR3 DNA reads as TGCAGCGTTGGAAGTCTAGCGGGAGTCGGAAACACAGATACGCAGTATTTT. It encodes CSVGSLAGVGNTDTQYF.

This clone has ten or more counts. The chain uses TRBV25-1 and TRBJ1-3, with no clear D. CDR1 MGHDK and CDR2 SYGVNS come from the germline V gene. The V end was cut by 2 bases, the J end by 1 base, with 9 bases between. The CDR3 has 15 residues. The CDR3 region has the DNA TGTGCCAGCAGTGAACCAGGCCCGTCTGGAAACACCATATATTTT. This encodes CASSEPGPSGNTIYF. Together with reference TRBV25-1 and TRBJ1-3, the CDR3 gives the full variable domain: EADIYQTPRYLVIGTGKKITLECSQTMGHDKMYWYQQDPGMELHLIHYSYGVNSTEKGDLSSESTVSRIRTEHFPLTLESARPSHTSQYLCASSEPGPSGNTIYFGEGSWLTVV.

This clone was seen a handful of times. The V and J genes are TRBV12-5 and TRBJ2-5, with D maybe TRBD1 (5 bases). V was clipped by 10 bases and J by 3 bases, with 12 bases between them. In germline, CDR1 is LGHNT, CDR2 FRNRAP. This CDR3 region has 12 residues. The CDR3 region has the DNA TGTGCTACCTCTAGGGGCGAAGAGACCCAGTACTTC. Its protein product is CATSRGEETQYF.

This clone came up a few times. CDR3: CASSFGPRGYTF. The CDR3, as DNA: TGTGCCAGCAGTTTTGGGCCCCGTGGCTACACCTTC. The chain employs TRBV28 and TRBJ1-2, with D uncertain. From germline, CDR1 is MDHEN and CDR2 SYDVKM. This CDR3 region has 12 residues. Between the trimmed V and J ends, which lost 3 bases and 7 bases, there was a span of 9 bases.

The DNA of the CDR3 is TGCAGCGTTGGAGAGGGACTCGGGGCAGATACGCAGTATTTT. This gives the protein CSVGEGLGADTQYF. This sequence joins TRBV29-1 and TRBJ2-3; a possible D gene is TRBD2 (6 bases). Trimming removed 4 bases from V and 4 bases from J, with 15 bases in between. In germline, CDR1 is SQVTM, CDR2 ANQGSEA. This CDR3 contains 14 residues.

This clone appeared a few times. This chain joins TRBV28 and TRBJ2-2; 10 bases are a match to TRBD1. The germline CDR1 and CDR2 sequences are MDHEN and SYDVKM. CDR3 length: 13 residues. The chain's CDR3 is CGTRDRGTGELFF. The CDR3 DNA is TGTGGGACCCGGGACAGGGGAACCGGGGAGCTGTTTTTT. Full variable domain (missing parts from reference TRBV28 and TRBJ2-2): DVKVTQSSRYLVKRTGEKVFLECVQDMDHENMFWYRQDPGLGLRLIYFSYDVKMKEKGDIPEGYSVSREKKERFSLILESASTNQTSMYLCGTRDRGTGELFFGEGSRLTVL.

The chain recombines TRBV9 with TRBJ2-2; TRBD2 is a possible D gene (5 bases). The germline V gene has CDR1 SGDLS and CDR2 YYNGEE. With 3 bases removed from V and 6 bases from J, the gap between germline ends came to 15 bases. The CDR3 is 15 residues long. The CDR3 sequence is CASSASPTRSGELFF. The CDR3, as DNA: TGTGCCAGCAGCGCCAGCCCAACTAGGTCCGGGGAGCTGTTTTTT. Full variable domain (rest looked up from reference TRBV9 and TRBJ2-2): DSGVTQTPKHLITATGQRVTLRCSPRSGDLSVYWYQQSLDQGLQFLIQYYNGEERAKGNILERFSAQQFPDLHSELNLSSLELGDSALYFCASSASPTRSGELFFGEGSRLTVL.